This T cell receptor (beta chain) originates from a study of cytomegalovirus exposure and HLA in healthy donors. General study results and limits: It was confirmed in vitro that a few of the CMV-associated chains were specific for CMV antigens. Rare TCR sequences predominated, though certain public TCRs were found in many donors. Approximately 160 TCR beta chains were listed as cytomegalovirus-associated.

TCRdb keeps only in-frame clones here, not all; method: immunoSEQ multiplex PCR. The sample carries about 130,000 clones, approximately 90% recorded once. For this clone: What it binds is not known.

CDR1 is SGHAT, CDR2 FQDESV, per germline (reference sequence). Trimming left V 3 bases short and J 6 bases short, with 8 bases between. CDR3 length: 12 residues. The chain joins TRBV11-1 to TRBJ2-5; D is undetermined. The TCR originated in a woman in her 30s in good health and CMV-seropositive. The sequenced sample consisted of PBMCs. The CDR3 loop is CASSFGYQTQYF. CDR3 DNA: TGTGCCAGCAGCTTCGGGTACCAGACCCAGTACTTC.